This TCR beta chain was documented in a study of CD8 T cells in ankylosing spondylitis (dated 2017 in TCRdb). About the study as a whole: To find TCR variants linked to disease, the study profiled T cell receptor beta repertoires in ankylosing spondylitis patients and healthy donors. Samples of peripheral blood were taken, and for ankylosing spondylitis patients, synovial fluid was collected as well. The full study cohort was made up of about two dozen ankylosing spondylitis patients and 108 healthy donors.

On the study overall, not on this receptor specifically: In peripheral blood, the disease-linked clones were found at relatively low frequencies and had a CD8+ phenotype. Blood from ankylosing spondylitis patients appeared to be characterized by a TCR beta motif made up of seven or eight highly homologous amino acid variants. Some TCR beta motif variants had previously been reported in synovial fluid and blood of reactive arthritis patients, which suggested common disease-initiation mechanisms. Significant enrichment of the disease-linked clones was reported in matched synovial fluid samples from ankylosing spondylitis patients.

For each ankylosing spondylitis patient, the synovial fluid sample was matched to a blood sample from that same patient. There are a few counts of this clonotype. This clone's antigen is unknown. Per-base qualities were not stored, and no clone one base away is much larger. The sequencing machine was an Illumina HiSeq 2500. Quantitative 5'-RACE with molecular barcodes was the method used to prepare the TCR beta libraries. The paper's data handling went like this. A new computational method, built on a probabilistic model of VDJ rearrangement, was used to identify disease-linked TCR variants. TCRdb reprocessed the public reads (quality trimming at Q25 with fastp, clone calling with MiXCR) and kept in-frame beta chains. Every CDR3 protein is listed once, alongside the most common genes and DNA of its rows. TCRdb, not the original authors, processed these V and J calls. The sample includes roughly 150,000 distinct CDR3 sequences, with around 32% observed a single time. In total, the top ten clones hold about 5.5% of the sample.

V gives up 2 bases and J gives up 3 bases, and the segment between their germline ends measures 6 bases. CDR1 and CDR2 were assigned from the germline V gene as MNHEY and SVGAGI. The CDR3 sequence holds 13 residues, the cysteine and phenylalanine included. The only DNA kept is the CDR3, 39 bases in frame from the first base. The clonotype originates from a male donor with ankylosing spondylitis. The chain was built from TRBV6-5 and TRBJ2-3; confidence is insufficient to name the D gene. Sequenced material: synovial fluid, either unsorted or a sorted T cell fraction (not recorded which). The sequenced DNA: TGTGCCAGCAGTTACGGGGTAACAGATACGCAGTATTTT. Its protein product is CASSYGVTDTQYF.